This is a list of T cell receptor beta chains from one sample in a study of T cell changes during pregnancy in multiple sclerosis. The protocol was immunoSEQ multiplex PCR, while the TCRdb copy is restricted to in-frame clones and leaves out a portion. The sample shows about 69,000 clones, almost 95% of them seen only once. This material consisted of peripheral blood, taken in the third trimester of pregnancy. The receptors here all came from a female donor in good health, enrolled as a control in a pregnancy study. Each CDR3 is given with its conserved first and last residue. Each record gives: V gene, D gene, clone size, J gene, CDR3 protein, CDR3 DNA. The D gene is left open where the match is weak. A row's size may be missing; if present it is once, few, many or a size class.

v_call: TRBV28; d_call: .; clone_size: .; j_call: TRBJ2-7; cdr3_aa: CASTDGLGPSSYEQYF; cdr3_nt: TGTGCCAGCACCGACGGTTTGGGCCCGAGCTCCTACGAGCAGTACTTC
v_call: TRBV6-5; d_call: .; clone_size: .; j_call: TRBJ1-5; cdr3_aa: CASSYSKQGEQPQHF; cdr3_nt: TGTGCCAGCAGTTACTCAAAACAGGGCGAACAGCCCCAGCATTTT
v_call: TRBV28; d_call: .; clone_size: .; j_call: TRBJ1-1; cdr3_aa: CASSPDSTEAFF; cdr3_nt: TGTGCCAGCAGTCCAGATTCCACTGAAGCTTTCTTT
v_call: TRBV10-2; d_call: TRBD1; clone_size: once; j_call: TRBJ1-2; cdr3_aa: CASSGQGYYGYTF; cdr3_nt: TGCGCCAGCAGTGGACAGGGGTACTATGGCTACACCTTC
v_call: TRBV11-3; d_call: .; clone_size: .; j_call: TRBJ2-1; cdr3_aa: CASSQRGGGGLNEQFF; cdr3_nt: TGTGCCAGCAGCCAGAGGGGGGGAGGGGGATTAAATGAGCAGTTCTTC
v_call: TRBV9; d_call: TRBD2; clone_size: .; j_call: TRBJ2-3; cdr3_aa: CASSVEGGRSTDTQYF; cdr3_nt: TGTGCCAGCAGCGTAGAGGGCGGGAGGAGCACAGATACGCAGTATTTT
v_call: TRBV6-1; d_call: .; clone_size: .; j_call: TRBJ2-7; cdr3_aa: CASRAGQFYEQYF; cdr3_nt: TGTGCCAGCAGAGCTGGACAGTTCTACGAGCAGTACTTC
v_call: TRBV18; d_call: .; clone_size: .; j_call: TRBJ2-7; cdr3_aa: CASGTGFYEQYF; cdr3_nt: TGTGCCAGCGGTACAGGGTTCTACGAGCAGTACTTC
v_call: TRBV28; d_call: TRBD2; clone_size: .; j_call: TRBJ2-7; cdr3_aa: CASRASGTLEQYF; cdr3_nt: TGTGCCAGCAGGGCTAGCGGTACCCTAGAGCAGTACTTC
v_call: TRBV7-9; d_call: .; clone_size: .; j_call: TRBJ2-1; cdr3_aa: CASSPTSEINYYFYNEQFF; cdr3_nt: TGTGCCAGCAGTCCCACGTCGGAGATTAACTACTACTTCTACAATGAGCAGTTCTTC
v_call: TRBV5-1; d_call: .; clone_size: .; j_call: TRBJ2-5; cdr3_aa: CASSLQGALQETQYF; cdr3_nt: TGCGCCAGCAGCTTACAGGGCGCTCTCCAAGAGACCCAGTACTTC
v_call: TRBV5-1; d_call: .; clone_size: .; j_call: TRBJ2-3; cdr3_aa: CASSSRSSADTQYF; cdr3_nt: TGCGCCAGCAGCTCCCGTTCTAGCGCAGATACGCAGTATTTT
v_call: TRBV5-6; d_call: TRBD2; clone_size: .; j_call: TRBJ2-6; cdr3_aa: CASSSIGAGGTGANVLTF; cdr3_nt: TGTGCCAGCAGCTCCATCGGAGCGGGGGGTACTGGGGCCAACGTCCTGACTTTC
v_call: TRBV9; d_call: TRBD1; clone_size: .; j_call: TRBJ2-5; cdr3_aa: CASSVGQGIETQYF; cdr3_nt: TGTGCCAGCAGCGTAGGACAGGGGATAGAGACCCAGTACTTC
v_call: TRBV25-1; d_call: .; clone_size: .; j_call: TRBJ2-4; cdr3_aa: CASSDSLIQYF; cdr3_nt: TGTGCCAGCAGTGATTCATTGATTCAGTACTTC
v_call: TRBV2; d_call: .; clone_size: .; j_call: TRBJ2-7; cdr3_aa: CASSVKREQYF; cdr3_nt: TGTGCCAGCAGTGTCAAGCGCGAGCAGTACTTC
v_call: TRBV7-2; d_call: .; clone_size: .; j_call: TRBJ1-1; cdr3_aa: CASTKYREGRKAFF; cdr3_nt: TGTGCCAGCACCAAATACCGGGAGGGGCGGAAAGCTTTCTTT
v_call: TRBV7-9; d_call: TRBD2; clone_size: .; j_call: TRBJ2-1; cdr3_aa: CASSGLAPYNEQFF; cdr3_nt: TGTGCCAGCAGCGGACTAGCGCCTTACAATGAGCAGTTCTTC
v_call: TRBV19; d_call: .; clone_size: .; j_call: TRBJ1-1; cdr3_aa: CASRGVTEAFF; cdr3_nt: TGTGCCAGTAGGGGCGTCACTGAAGCTTTCTTT
v_call: TRBV4-3; d_call: TRBD2; clone_size: .; j_call: TRBJ2-5; cdr3_aa: CASSQDRTSGSIRETQYF; cdr3_nt: TGCGCCAGCAGCCAAGATCGAACTAGCGGGAGCATCAGAGAGACCCAGTACTTC
v_call: TRBV30; d_call: .; clone_size: few; j_call: TRBJ1-2; cdr3_aa: CAWRGANYGYTF; cdr3_nt: TGTGCCTGGAGAGGAGCTAACTATGGCTACACCTTC